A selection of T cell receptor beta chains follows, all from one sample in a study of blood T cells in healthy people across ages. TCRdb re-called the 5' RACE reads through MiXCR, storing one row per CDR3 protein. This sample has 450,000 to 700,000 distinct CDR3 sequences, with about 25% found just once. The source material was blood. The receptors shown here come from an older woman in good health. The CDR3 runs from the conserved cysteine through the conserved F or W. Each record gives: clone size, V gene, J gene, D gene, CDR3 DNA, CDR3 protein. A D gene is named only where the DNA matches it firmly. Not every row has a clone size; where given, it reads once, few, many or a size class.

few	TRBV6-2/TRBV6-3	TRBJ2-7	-	TGTGCCAGCAGTTACCAGAAACGGGGGCAGTACGAGCAGTACTTC	CASSYQKRGQYEQYF
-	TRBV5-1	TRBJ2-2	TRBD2	TGCGCCAGCTTCCCGCGGGAGGGGGAGCTGTTTTTT	CASFPREGELFF
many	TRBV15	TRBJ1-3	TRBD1	TGTGCCACCAGCACAGGGGGCCGAAACACCATATATTTT	CATSTGGRNTIYF
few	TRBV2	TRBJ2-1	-	TGTGCCAGCAGTGAACAGGATCCCACCTACAATGAGCAGTTCTTC	CASSEQDPTYNEQFF
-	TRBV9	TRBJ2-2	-	TGTGCCAGCAGCATGGCGACCGACACCGGGGAGCTGTTTTTT	CASSMATDTGELFF
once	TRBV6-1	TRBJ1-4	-	TGTGCCAGCAGTTCACCCGGAGGGGCCAAACTGTTTTTT	CASSSPGGAKLFF
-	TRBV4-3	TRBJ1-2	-	TGCGCCAGCAGCCAAGAGATTGAGGCGGCAGGAGGCTACACCTTC	CASSQEIEAAGGYTF
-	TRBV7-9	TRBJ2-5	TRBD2	TGTGCCAGCAGCTTCTGGACTAGCGGGGAGACCCAGTACTTC	CASSFWTSGETQYF
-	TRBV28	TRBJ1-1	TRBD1	TGTGCCAGCAGTTTGCCCGGGACAGTGAACACTGAAGCTTTCTTT	CASSLPGTVNTEAFF
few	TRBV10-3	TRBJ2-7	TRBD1	TGTGCCATCAGTGACCTAGCCAGGGGGTCCTACGAGCAGTACTTC	CAISDLARGSYEQYF
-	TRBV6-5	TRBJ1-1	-	TGTGCCAGCAGTCCACACCTTAACACTGAAGCTTTCTTT	CASSPHLNTEAFF
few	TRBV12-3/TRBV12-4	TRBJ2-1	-	TGTGCCAGCAGTTTCCGTCGGGGTGTAAATGAGCAGTTCTTC	CASSFRRGVNEQFF
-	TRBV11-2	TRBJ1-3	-	TGTGCCAGCAGGTTGGGGGGATCTTCTGGAAACACCATATATTTT	CASRLGGSSGNTIYF
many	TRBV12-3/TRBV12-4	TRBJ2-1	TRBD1	TGTGCCAGCAGTCCCCGGGACAGGGGGGTCAATGAGCAGTTCTTC	CASSPRDRGVNEQFF
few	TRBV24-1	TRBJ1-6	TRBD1	TGTGCCACCAGTGATGGGGAACAGGGGAATTCACCCCTCCACTTT	CATSDGEQGNSPLHF
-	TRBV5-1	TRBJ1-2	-	TGCGCCAGCAGCTCTGACAGGTCCCGGAACCTACCTAACTATGGCCACACCTTC	CASSSDRSRNLPNYGHTF
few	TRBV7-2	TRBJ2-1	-	TGTGCCAGCAGCTTAGTGTACAGGGAAAATGAGCAGTTCTTC	CASSLVYRENEQFF
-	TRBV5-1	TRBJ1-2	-	TGCGCCAGCAGCTCAAAACAGGGTCAATTCTATGGCTACACCTTC	CASSSKQGQFYGYTF
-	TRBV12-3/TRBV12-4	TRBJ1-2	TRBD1	TGTGCCAGCACCCCTCTTACAGGGGGCTATGGCTACACCTTC	CASTPLTGGYGYTF
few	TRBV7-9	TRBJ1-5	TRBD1	TGTGCCAGCAGCTTAGGGACAGGGGCGATCAATCAGCCCCAGCATTTT	CASSLGTGAINQPQHF
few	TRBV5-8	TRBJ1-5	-	TGTGCCAGCAGCCCCGCAACATATCAGCCCCAGCATTTT	CASSPATYQPQHF
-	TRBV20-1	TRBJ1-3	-	TGCAGTGCCTGGGGACCGGTGGGAGGAAACACCATATATTTT	CSAWGPVGGNTIYF
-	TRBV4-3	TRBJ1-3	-	TGCGCCAGCAGCCAAGACCTGAGGGGATTGCGCTCTGGAAACACCATATATTTT	CASSQDLRGLRSGNTIYF
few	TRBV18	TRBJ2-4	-	TGTGCCAGCTGCCCTAGCCTCCAAAACATTCAGTACTTC	CASCPSLQNIQYF
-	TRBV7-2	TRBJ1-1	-	TGTGCCAGCAGCTCAGGGGCCTCGAACACTGAAGCTTTCTTT	CASSSGASNTEAFF
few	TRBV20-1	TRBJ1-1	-	TGCAGTGCTAGAGATTACGCCTCGCAGGTTGGCGGTATGAACACTGAAGCTTTCTTT	CSARDYASQVGGMNTEAFF
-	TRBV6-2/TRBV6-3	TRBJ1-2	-	TGTGCCAGCAGTTTGAATTCGGGGTATGGCTACACCTTC	CASSLNSGYGYTF
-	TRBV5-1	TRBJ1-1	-	TGCGCCAGCGCGGCTGATTGGACTGAGGCTTTCTTT	CASAADWTEAFF
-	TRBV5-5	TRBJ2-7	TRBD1	TGTGCCAGCAGTCGACAACCGGGACAGTTTACCGAGCAGTACTTC	CASSRQPGQFTEQYF
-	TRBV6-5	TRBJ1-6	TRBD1	TGTGCCAGCAGGACGGGACAGGGGAATTCACCCCTCCACTTT	CASRTGQGNSPLHF
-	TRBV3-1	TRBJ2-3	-	TGTGCCAGCAGCTACAGTTCAGGGGGGGATACGCAGTATTTT	CASSYSSGGDTQYF
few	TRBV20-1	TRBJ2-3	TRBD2	TGCAGTGCCACACGGGCTAGCGGGGGCCATAGCACAGATACGCAGTATTTT	CSATRASGGHSTDTQYF
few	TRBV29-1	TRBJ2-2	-	TGCAGCGTTGGGGAGACCGGGGAGCTGTTTTTT	CSVGETGELFF
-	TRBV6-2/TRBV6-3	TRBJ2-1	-	TGTGCCAGCAGTTACTACTTCAGTGATGAGCAGTTCTTC	CASSYYFSDEQFF
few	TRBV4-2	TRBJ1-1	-	TGTGCCAGCAGCCAAGTTGGTGCAGGGAAGAACACTGAAGCTTTCTTT	CASSQVGAGKNTEAFF
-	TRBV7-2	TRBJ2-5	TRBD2	TGTGCCAGCAGCCGGGGGGTCGCTGAGACCCAGTACTTC	CASSRGVAETQYF
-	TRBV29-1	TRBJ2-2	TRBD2	TGCAGCGTTAGGACTAGCCTAGTCGGGGAGCTGTTTTTT	CSVRTSLVGELFF
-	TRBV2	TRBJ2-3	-	TGTGCCAGCCTTTTAAATACGCAGTATTTT	CASLLNTQYF
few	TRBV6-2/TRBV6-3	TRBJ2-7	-	TGTGCCAGCAAGATACAGGCCCCTTCCTACGAGCAGTACTTC	CASKIQAPSYEQYF
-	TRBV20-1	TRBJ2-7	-	TGCAGTGCTGGTGGCGGGCAGGGAGGCGACGAGCAGTACTTC	CSAGGGQGGDEQYF
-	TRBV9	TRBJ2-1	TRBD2	TGTGCCAGCAGCGCCGTGGCTAGCGGGGGTAAGAATGAGCAGTTCTTC	CASSAVASGGKNEQFF
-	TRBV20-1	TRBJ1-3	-	TGCAGTGCTACTAGGTTCGGCCCCTACTCTGGAAACACCATATATTTT	CSATRFGPYSGNTIYF
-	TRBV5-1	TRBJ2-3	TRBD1	TGCGCCAGCAGCCCCGGGACAGGGGGCGTTTTGGGGCCAGATACGCAGTATTTT	CASSPGTGGVLGPDTQYF
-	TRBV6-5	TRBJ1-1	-	TGTGCCAGCAGTTCCTACAGGGTTGGTGAAGCTTTCTTT	CASSSYRVGEAFF
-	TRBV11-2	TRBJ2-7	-	TGTGCCAGCAGCCCCAGCCCAGGGTCCCACGAGCAGTACTTC	CASSPSPGSHEQYF
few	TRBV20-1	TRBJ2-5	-	TGCAGTGCCGCCAGCCGGATCCAAGAGACCCAGTACTTC	CSAASRIQETQYF
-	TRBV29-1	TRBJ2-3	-	TGCAGCGTTGGGGGGCAGATAAGCACAGATACGCAGTATTTT	CSVGGQISTDTQYF
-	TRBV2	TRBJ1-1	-	TGTGCCAGCGAAACCCAGGGGTTCGGCACTGAAGCTTTCTTT	CASETQGFGTEAFF
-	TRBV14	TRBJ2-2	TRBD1	TGTGCCAGCAGCCAAGACCTTACAGGGGCCGGGGAGCTGTTTTTT	CASSQDLTGAGELFF
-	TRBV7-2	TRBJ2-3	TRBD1	TGTGCCAGCAGCGGGGGACAGGCGTGGGGTACGCAGTATTTT	CASSGGQAWGTQYF
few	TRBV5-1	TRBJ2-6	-	TGCGCCAGCAGCATCCAGGGGAACGTTGGGGCCAACGTCCTGACTTTC	CASSIQGNVGANVLTF
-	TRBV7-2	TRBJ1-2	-	TGTGCCAGCAGCTTAGCCGGTTCCGGGATAGAGGGCTACACCTTC	CASSLAGSGIEGYTF
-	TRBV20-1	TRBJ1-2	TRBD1	TGCAGTGCAAGTGGCGGGCAGGGGGATGGCTACACCTTC	CSASGGQGDGYTF
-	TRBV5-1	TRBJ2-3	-	TGCGCCAGCAGCTTCGGACTCTCTAGCACAGATACGCAGTATTTT	CASSFGLSSTDTQYF